These 19 T cell receptor beta chains came from one sample sequenced in a study of blood T cell repertoires in COVID-19. TCRdb's copy holds only in-frame clones and misses some; the assay was immunoSEQ multiplex PCR. The sample gives 300,000 to 350,000 clones, 87% of which show up once; around 9.9% is in the top ten. Sample: peripheral blood. These TCRs come from a man in his thirties or forties with COVID-19, enrolled during active disease.

The CDR3 reads CASSIYTGVPTDTQYF. The CDR3 coding sequence is TGTGCCAGTAGTATCTATACAGGGGTCCCCACAGATACGCAGTATTTT. The chain recombines TRBV19 with TRBJ2-3; 7 nucleotides line up with TRBD1. This CDR3 is built from 16 residues. Trimming at V came to 3 bases and at J to 2 bases, leaving 8 bases not matched to a gene. CDR1 is LNHDA, CDR2 SQIVND, per germline (reference sequence).

This clone was detected only once. The rearrangement uses TRBV12-2 and TRBJ2-7; the table's TRBD2 call for D was not verified on the DNA. TRBV12-2 is classified as a pseudogene. The CDR3 runs 17 residues. This CDR3 is CASRLGVRPRSSYEQYF. The CDR3 nucleotides read TGTGCAAGTCGCTTAGGGGTCCGACCAAGGAGCTCCTACGAGCAGTACTTC.

The V gene is TRBV19, the J gene TRBJ2-7, with 8 bases lining up with TRBD1. The CDR3 is made up of 13 amino acids. Germline CDR1 and CDR2: LNHDA and SQIVND (reference sequence). Trimming removed 1 base from V and 4 bases from J; junction bases left unmatched: 0. This chain's CDR3 is CASSIGQGYEQYF. CDR3 nucleotide sequence: TGTGCCAGTAGTATAGGACAGGGGTACGAGCAGTACTTC.

The chain is built from TRBV12-3 or TRBV12-4 and TRBJ2-7, with TRBD1 as a possible D gene (5 bases). Trimming took 4 bases from V and 5 from J, leaving 12 bases between them. The CDR3 consists of 13 residues. CDR3 sequence: CASSSRRGNEQYF. The CDR3 nucleotides are TGTGCCAGCAGTTCCCGTAGGGGAAACGAGCAGTACTTC.

This clone appeared a few times. The V call is TRBV3-1 (or the pseudogene TRBV3-2), the J call TRBJ1-3; 9 bases are a match to TRBD1. From germline, CDR1 is LGHDT and CDR2 YNNKEL (reference sequence). This CDR3 has 14 amino acids. After removal of 4 bases from V and 7 bases from J, the junction contained 5 bases not matched to a gene. The CDR3 DNA is TGTGCCAGCAGCCCGGGACAGGGCGTGAACACCATATATTTT. It yields the protein CASSPGQGVNTIYF.

This rearrangement joins TRBV4-3 to TRBJ2-7; 9 nucleotides line up with TRBD2. Germline assignment: CDR1 LGHNA and CDR2 YSLEER. The CDR3 is made up of 17 amino acids. The J segment lost 0 bases and the V segment lost 5 bases, leaving 11 bases of the junction unmatched. CDR3 residues: CASSAEGGGRASYEQYF. The CDR3 DNA reads TGCGCCAGCAGCGCCGAGGGGGGCGGGAGGGCCTCCTACGAGCAGTACTTC.

In its sample, this clone was seen once. This chain joins TRBV6-2 or TRBV6-3 and TRBJ2-5; D not certain. The CDR3 is 15 amino acids. V lost 0 bases and J lost 4, with 12 bases in between. Germline V gene lookup returns CDR1 MNHEY and CDR2 SVGEGT. The CDR3 coding sequence is TGTGCCAGCAGTTACTCCTTAGAGACAAGAGAGACCCAGTACTTC. Its translation: CASSYSLETRETQYF.

The genes are TRBV5-1 and TRBJ2-3; 10 bases align to TRBD1. The trim removed 2 bases at V and 2 bases at J, leaving 11 bases unmatched. In germline, CDR1 is SGHRS, CDR2 YFSETQ. This CDR3 region has 18 residues. The CDR3 loop is CASSLQGTGVGVTDTQYF. In nucleotides, the CDR3 is TGCGCCAGCAGCTTACAAGGGACAGGGGTGGGAGTCACAGATACGCAGTATTTT.

CDR3 nucleotides: TGCGCCAGCAGCCAAGAAGGGACAGGGGGCAACGAGCAGTACTTC. This sequence encodes CASSQEGTGGNEQYF. The chain employs TRBV4-1 and TRBJ2-7, with 12 bases aligning to TRBD1. Trimming removed 0 bases from V and 5 bases from J; junction bases left unmatched: 2. CDR3 length: 15 residues. The germline V gene encodes CDR1 MGHRA and CDR2 YSYEKL.

The genes are TRBV14 and TRBJ2-7, with D perhaps TRBD2 (5 bases). CDR1 SGHDN and CDR2 FVKESK come from the germline V gene. The CDR3 consists of 16 residues. The V end lost 0 bases, the J end lost 7 bases, and 19 bases lay between the germline ends. The CDR3 DNA reads as TGTGCCAGCAGCCAAGAGATGGACTCAGGTGCCTGGGAGCAGTACTTC. The encoded protein is CASSQEMDSGAWEQYF.

The chain joins TRBV6-5 to TRBJ2-7, with D possibly matching TRBD1 (6 bases). Germline V gives CDR1 MNHEY, CDR2 SVGAGI. V lost 4 bases and J lost 4, with 14 bases in between. CDR3 length: 14 residues. The CDR3 region has the DNA TGTGCCAGCAGTTCCACAGGGATACGGTACGAGCAGTACTTC. Protein product: CASSSTGIRYEQYF.

The sample holds one count of this clone. The chain couples TRBV7-9 to TRBJ1-4, with TRBD1 as a possible D gene (5 bases). CDR3 length: 15 amino acids. V lost 7 bases and J 4 bases, leaving 16 bases between the germline ends. CDR1 is SEHNR and CDR2 is FQNEAQ in the germline V gene (reference sequence). The CDR3 sequence is CASKGSTANNEKLFF. The CDR3 nucleotides read TGTGCCAGCAAGGGTTCGACAGCCAATAATGAAAAACTGTTTTTT.

This chain connects TRBV19 to TRBJ2-2; 8 bases align to TRBD1. V lost 5 bases, J lost 3 bases, and 8 bases stayed unmatched. CDR3 length: 16 amino acids. CDR1 LNHDA and CDR2 SQIVND come from the germline V gene (reference sequence). CDR3 nucleotides: TGTGCCAGTAGTCCTCGGCAGGGGGCCTACACCGGGGAGCTGTTTTTT. Amino acids: CASSPRQGAYTGELFF.

In DNA form, the CDR3 reads TGTGCCACCAGTGATTTGGCCGGGACAGGGTACAATGAGCAGTTCTTC. Translated, it gives CATSDLAGTGYNEQFF. This chain uses TRBV24-1 with TRBJ2-1, with 9 bases matching TRBD1. Germline V gene sequence: CDR1 KGHDR, CDR2 SFDVKD. The CDR3 runs to 16 residues. V dropped 0 bases and J dropped 4; count of bases not matched to a gene: 3.

The rearrangement links TRBV19 to TRBJ1-5, with unresolved D. V shed 3 bases and J shed 7 bases, with 7 bases lying between them. This CDR3 is 12 amino acids long. Germline V CDR1 and CDR2: LNHDA, SQIVND (reference sequence). Here the CDR3 DNA reads TGTGCCAGTAGTATGGAGTTCCAGCCCCAGCATTTT. Its protein is CASSMEFQPQHF.

This clone was seen once. V is TRBV11-2 and J is TRBJ1-1, with D possibly TRBD1 on 6 matching bases. The CDR3 length is 15 residues. Germline V lookup: CDR1 SGHAT, CDR2 FQNNGV. Trimming pared 2 bases from V and 0 bases from J, leaving 10 bases between. Here the CDR3 reads CASSLYQGLNTEAFF. The DNA of the CDR3 is TGTGCCAGCAGCTTATATCAGGGGTTGAACACTGAAGCTTTCTTT.

About this clone itself: The same CDR3 also results from other DNA sequences found in this sample. CDR3 protein: CASSLDRAYEQYF. The CDR3 nucleotides are TGTGCCAGCAGTTTGGACAGGGCCTACGAGCAGTACTTC. The V call is TRBV6-5, the J call TRBJ2-7, with 8 bases identical to TRBD1. The CDR3 has 13 amino acids. Germline lookup yields CDR1 MNHEY and CDR2 SVGAGI. J was trimmed by 2 bases and V by 4 bases; bases with no gene match: 1.

The chain uses TRBV7-2 and TRBJ2-7; a possible D gene is TRBD1 (6 bases). The germline gives CDR1 SGHTA, CDR2 FQGNSA. This CDR3 has 15 amino acids. The V end lost 1 base, the J end lost 5 bases, and 15 bases lay between the germline ends. The CDR3 spells CASSLGSGAPNEQYF. CDR3 coding DNA: TGTGCCAGCAGCTTAGGTTCAGGGGCTCCCAACGAGCAGTACTTC.

The rearrangement uses TRBV7-2 and TRBJ2-7; D perhaps matches TRBD2 (6 bases). The CDR3 totals 16 residues. The V gene's germline CDR1 is SGHTA and CDR2 FQGNSA. Trimming took off 1 base at V and 5 bases at J, with 18 bases between the two ends. The chain's CDR3 is CASSLVGGWSVHEQYF. The CDR3 DNA follows: TGTGCCAGCAGCTTAGTCGGGGGTTGGAGCGTCCACGAGCAGTACTTC.